Listed below are T cell receptor beta chains from one sample, sequenced in a study of shared clonotypes between healthy human individuals. Only in-frame clones appear in the TCRdb table, and some are missing; sequencing was by immunoSEQ multiplex PCR. The data hold about 2.3 million clones, with roughly 93% observed a single time. Input material: naive CD4+ T cells from PBMCs. These receptors came from a young man in good health. Some clones in this sample may be carry-over from other donors' samples. The CDR3 runs from the conserved cysteine through the conserved F or W. The D gene is left open where the match is weak. Where a row states a size, it is once, few, many or the class of an expanded clone; other rows omit it.

TRBV5-1	TRBJ2-1	TRBD2	once	TGCGCCAGCAGCTTGGGACTAGCGGGAGGGGATGAGCAGTTCTTC	CASSLGLAGGDEQFF
TRBV21-1	TRBJ2-5	-	few	TGTGCCAGCGGACCCTCGGAGACCCAGTACTTC	CASGPSETQYF
TRBV5-1	TRBJ2-3	-	-	TGCGCCAGCAGCACAGGACACACAGATACGCAGTATTTT	CASSTGHTDTQYF
TRBV4-1	TRBJ2-2	-	-	TGCGCCAGCAGGCTATTGAGCACCGGGGAGCTGTTTTTT	CASRLLSTGELFF
TRBV7-8	TRBJ2-1	TRBD2	-	TGTGCCAGCAGTCGCGGGAGTCAAGAGCAGTTCTTC	CASSRGSQEQFF
TRBV9	TRBJ1-4	TRBD1	-	TGTGCCAGCAGCGTAGGGTGGGACAGGGGGAATGAAAAACTGTTTTTT	CASSVGWDRGNEKLFF
TRBV6-5	TRBJ1-1	-	few	TGTGCCAGCAGTTACTCGTTCGGTACTGAAGCTTTCTTT	CASSYSFGTEAFF
TRBV19	TRBJ2-5	TRBD1	-	TGTGCCAGTAGTATAGGGACAGGGGAAGAGACCCAGTACTTC	CASSIGTGEETQYF
TRBV6-5	TRBJ1-2	-	-	TGTGCCAGCAGTTACGTTCGCCAGGGCCGCTACTATGGCTACACCTTC	CASSYVRQGRYYGYTF
TRBV4-1	TRBJ1-5	-	-	TGCGCCAGCAGCCAAGACGGGGGCAGGGGAATAAGCAATCAGCCCCAGCATTTT	CASSQDGGRGISNQPQHF
TRBV19	TRBJ1-5	-	-	TGTGCCAGTAGTATACGGGCCTCTGTCCGAGCCCAGCATTTT	CASSIRASVRAQHF
TRBV18	TRBJ2-5	-	once	TGTGCCAGCTCCACGACTGAGTCGGAGACCCAGTACTTC	CASSTTESETQYF
TRBV19	TRBJ1-1	-	-	TGTGCCAGTAGGGGGGCCTTGAACACTGAAGCTTTCTTT	CASRGALNTEAFF
TRBV7-3	TRBJ2-1	-	-	TGTGCCAGCAGCTTTTATATCGGCAATGAGCAGTTCTTC	CASSFYIGNEQFF
TRBV25-1	TRBJ2-5	-	-	TGTGCCAGCAATAATCAAGCGAGAGAGACCCAGTACTTC	CASNNQARETQYF
TRBV11-3	TRBJ2-3	TRBD2	-	TGTGCCAGCAGCGAACTAGCGGGGCCGGCAGATACGCAGTATTTT	CASSELAGPADTQYF
TRBV19	TRBJ1-1	-	-	TGTGCCAGTAGTCCCCTCGACAGACCGAACACTGAAGCTTTCTTT	CASSPLDRPNTEAFF
TRBV28	TRBJ1-1	-	-	TGTGCCAGCAGTTTACGGCTGACAGGTGGGGCTTTCTTT	CASSLRLTGGAFF
TRBV5-6	TRBJ1-2	-	-	TGTGCCAGCAGGGGACTGGGTGTCAGGGCCGACGGCTACACCTTC	CASRGLGVRADGYTF
TRBV4-2	TRBJ1-1	-	-	TGTGCCAGCAGCGAAGAGGTTGGGCAGCCTGAAGCTTTCTTT	CASSEEVGQPEAFF
TRBV2	TRBJ1-5	-	once	TGTGCCAGCAGTCAGGAGGGGTCCCAGCCCCAGCATTTT	CASSQEGSQPQHF
TRBV4-1	TRBJ2-5	-	-	TGCGCCAGCAGCCAGACCGGGAGCCAAGAGACCCAGTACTTC	CASSQTGSQETQYF
TRBV28	TRBJ1-1	-	-	TGTGCCAGCAGAGTTTTTGGGGGGAGGGGCCAGAACACTGAAGCTTTCTTT	CASRVFGGRGQNTEAFF
TRBV6-4	TRBJ1-5	TRBD1	-	TGTGCCAGCAGTGGTTCGCCAGGGGGTCAGCCCCAGCATTTT	CASSGSPGGQPQHF
TRBV7-3	TRBJ2-1	TRBD2	few	TGTGCCAGCAGCTCGACTAGCGGGAGCTCCTACAATGAGCAGTTCTTC	CASSSTSGSSYNEQFF
TRBV28	TRBJ2-7	TRBD1	-	TGTGCCAGCAGAATAGGGACAGGGAACTACGAGCAGTACTTC	CASRIGTGNYEQYF
TRBV10-1	TRBJ1-1	-	-	TGCGCCAGCAGTAAAACCGGGATGACAACTGAAGCTTTCTTT	CASSKTGMTTEAFF
TRBV11-2	TRBJ2-7	TRBD2	-	TGTGCCAGCAGCAACTTCGGGGGGACGGGCGAGCAGTACTTC	CASSNFGGTGEQYF
TRBV19	TRBJ1-5	-	once	TGTGCCAGTAGTATAAGCCTTGCTAGTATTCAGCCCCAGCATTTT	CASSISLASIQPQHF
TRBV7-2	TRBJ2-1	TRBD2	-	TGTGCCAGCTTAATAGCGGGAGCCATCTACAATGAGCAGTTCTTC	CASLIAGAIYNEQFF
TRBV7-2	TRBJ2-1	TRBD2	-	TGTGCCAGCAGCTCAAGCCTAGCGGGACCCAGAGAGCAGTTCTTC	CASSSSLAGPREQFF
TRBV18	TRBJ2-3	TRBD2	once	TGTGCCAGCTCTCCAGGACTAGCGGGGACCACAGATACGCAGTATTTT	CASSPGLAGTTDTQYF
TRBV9	TRBJ1-5	-	-	TGTGCCAGCAGCGACAGGGACGAGAATCAGCCCCAGCATTTT	CASSDRDENQPQHF
TRBV6-6	TRBJ2-1	-	-	TGTGCCAGCACAACCCTGAGAGGGGGAGGCAATGAGCAGTTCTTC	CASTTLRGGGNEQFF
TRBV27	TRBJ2-3	TRBD2	-	TGTGCCAGCAGTTGGGGCGGTAGCGGGAGGCCCAGTGAAGAGGCGCAGTATTTT	CASSWGGSGRPSEEAQYF
TRBV6-1	TRBJ2-5	-	-	TGTGCCACCACGCAGGGAGCATTGGAGACCCAGTACTTC	CATTQGALETQYF
TRBV12-5	TRBJ2-3	-	-	TGTGCTAGTGGCTTGACAGCCGGCACAGATACGCAGTATTTT	CASGLTAGTDTQYF
TRBV28	TRBJ2-5	-	-	TGTGCCAGCAGTCTGACAGGCTTAAAGACCCAGTACTTC	CASSLTGLKTQYF
TRBV18	TRBJ2-2	TRBD1	-	TGTGCCAGCTCGCCCAGGACAGGGGGCACCGGGGAGCTGTTTTTT	CASSPRTGGTGELFF
TRBV6-5	TRBJ1-2	-	-	TGTGCCAGCAGTTACACGCACCACCAGGTGGGGGGCTACACCTTC	CASSYTHHQVGGYTF
TRBV19	TRBJ1-4	-	-	TGTGCCAGTAGTCGTGGGGCAGGAGGGAGTGAAAAACTGTTTTTT	CASSRGAGGSEKLFF
TRBV14	TRBJ2-3	-	-	TGTGCCAGCAGCATCGGGTCCCCAGATACGCAGTATTTT	CASSIGSPDTQYF
TRBV9	TRBJ2-2	TRBD1	-	TGTGCCAGCAGCGTGGGACAGGGGGGCAGGGAGCTGTTTTTT	CASSVGQGGRELFF
TRBV28	TRBJ2-3	-	once	TGTGCCAGCAGTCCTAGTGGTGCAGATACGCAGTATTTT	CASSPSGADTQYF
TRBV20-1	TRBJ1-2	-	-	TGCAGTGCTAGGGGGAACGGCTACACCTTC	CSARGNGYTF
TRBV19	TRBJ2-7	-	-	TGTGCCAGTAATTCTCGGACGGGAAACTACGAGCAGTACTTC	CASNSRTGNYEQYF
TRBV4-2	TRBJ1-2	-	-	TGTGCCAGCAGCCAGGAGGCGGGCGGCTATGGCTACACCTTC	CASSQEAGGYGYTF
TRBV6-1	TRBJ1-1	-	once	TGTGCCAGCAGTGAAAGAACGCGGGGAGTCCGCACTGAAGCTTTCTTT	CASSERTRGVRTEAFF
TRBV15	TRBJ2-2	TRBD1	-	TGTGCCACCAGTAGGGGACAGCCCCTGACCGGGGAGCTGTTTTTT	CATSRGQPLTGELFF
TRBV5-1	TRBJ1-1	TRBD1	-	TGCGCCAGCAGCCCCGGACTCCCGACAGGGACGAACACTGAAGCTTTCTTT	CASSPGLPTGTNTEAFF
TRBV28	TRBJ2-3	-	-	TGTGCCAGCAGTTCAAACACAGATACGCAGTATTTT	CASSSNTDTQYF
TRBV6-1	TRBJ2-1	-	-	TGTGCCAGCCAGAGGGGGGGGAGGGAGGAACAGTTCTTC	CASQRGGREEQFF
TRBV5-1	TRBJ1-3	-	-	TGCGCCAGCAGCCAGAGGGGAAGCTCTGGAAACACCATATATTTT	CASSQRGSSGNTIYF
TRBV2	TRBJ2-2	-	-	TGTGCCAGCAGTCGGTTGCGGGAGAACACCGGGGAGCTGTTTTTT	CASSRLRENTGELFF
TRBV6-1	TRBJ1-2	-	-	TGTGCCAGCAGTGTCGATCCTAACTATGGCTACACCTTC	CASSVDPNYGYTF
TRBV7-8	TRBJ2-7	-	-	TGTGCCAGCAGCTTTGGGTGGGCGAGGGCCTACGAGCAGTACTTC	CASSFGWARAYEQYF
TRBV28	TRBJ2-1	TRBD2	-	TGTGCCAGCAGGGCTGCTCACGGGACTAAATACAATGAGCAGTTCTTC	CASRAAHGTKYNEQFF